This T cell receptor beta chain was sequenced for a study of regulatory T cells in long-lasting Graves disease (dated by TCRdb to the early 2020s). For the wider study: Newly diagnosed Graves' disease patients had taken antithyroid drugs for less than 3 months. Peripheral blood TCR sequencing and RNA sequencing compared persistent Graves' disease patients with newly diagnosed Graves' disease patients. The study was registered as a clinical trial and conducted in China. A total of some 35 samples underwent TCR sequencing, from about 13 patients with persistent Graves' disease and approximately 20 patients with newly diagnosed Graves' disease.

The CDR3 covers 15 residues, taking in both the cysteine and the phenylalanine. Solely the CDR3 DNA is kept, with 45 bases framed from the first base. Via the germline V gene (reference sequence), CDR1 is LGHDT and CDR2 YNNKEL. Trimming removed 4 bases from V and 6 bases from J; the gene matches leave 9 bases unexplained. The sample's time point label is to be understood as: newly diagnosed GD, antithyroid drugs for less than 3 months. RNA was extracted from PBMCs in TRIzol for both TCR sequencing and RNA sequencing. Graves' disease was diagnosed according to American Thyroid Association guidelines. Patients were recruited from an endocrinology department in Xi'an, China. Each patient gave around 9 milliliters of peripheral blood, collected in an EDTA anticoagulant tube. Ficoll Paque Plus density gradient separation was used to isolate PBMCs, and no further T cell sorting was performed. An Agilent 2100 Bioanalyzer and agarose gel were used to assess RNA quality, and a NanoDrop 2000 was used to measure RNA concentration.

What the study reported, not specific to this receptor: Preferential use of TRBV28, TRBJ1-2 and TRBJ2-5 was observed in persistent disease, whereas TRBV20-1 and TRBJ2-1 were favored in newly diagnosed disease. Because the primary lesion, thyroid tissue, could not be accessed, the study looked at peripheral blood alone. Sequencing and analysis were restricted to the TCR beta chain. Compared with newly diagnosed patients, patients with persistent Graves' disease had lower TCR Shannon entropy and fewer highly expanded clones, which suggests clonal expansion. Patients with persistent disease shared more public clonotypes (around 2,700) than newly diagnosed patients did (roughly 970). As a limitation, the authors acknowledged that the small sample size may reduce accuracy.

This clonotype was observed many times. Its recognized antigen is unknown. Base quality data are lacking; no much larger clone is found one base away. Receptor amplification or capture employed multiplex PCR. Sequencing was carried out with an Illumina HiSeq 4000. To build TCR beta libraries, CDR3 regions were amplified by Arm-PCR using iRepertoire HTBI primers. Before sequencing, the PCR products went through gel purification. In the source study's methods: A total of some 60 TRBV and 14 TRBJ segments were identified across samples and were used for gene usage analysis of CDR3 amino acid clonotypes. COPE and FqMerger were used to merge the filtered high-quality paired reads into contigs. BLAST was used to align contigs to IMGT TRBV, TRBD and TRBJ reference genes, and CDR3 was defined according to IMGT. Clonotypes above 0.1% frequency were classified as highly expanded clones. Shannon entropy was used to measure repertoire diversity, and the Gini coefficient was used to measure V-J evenness. Public clonotypes were defined as clonotypes shared by more than one individual. TCRdb redid the processing of the public reads, applying fastp at Q25 and MiXCR, and retained in-frame beta chains. Every entry covers one CDR3 protein and lists the most common genes and DNA from its rows. TCRdb, rather than the study authors, made the V and J calls. Present in this sample are hundreds of thousands of distinct CDR3 sequences, over 15% of which were seen just once. Around 27% of the sample belongs to the ten largest clones.

The same specimen was also included in a second study, on T cells in Graves' hyperthyroidism and ophthalmopathy. The second study's paper adds: Graves' hyperthyroidism was defined as stable when no progression to ophthalmopathy occurred over 18 months of follow-up. The hyperthyroidism patients were between 18 and 65 years old and newly diagnosed, with a disease duration of less than 2 months. The study excluded patients with uncontrolled infections, other autoimmune diseases, pregnancy or lactation. Clinical symptoms, serum thyroxine and TRAb, thyroid ultrasound, and orbital computed tomography formed the basis for the diagnoses. The TCR CDR3 was subjected to a first round of RT-PCR using the HTBI primer set and the Qiagen OneStep RT-PCR kit. Most expanded thyroid clonotypes (frequency above 0.001) were also detected in blood, suggesting blood repertoires may reflect thyroid immune responses. A 13 V-J signature model separated ophthalmopathy from stable hyperthyroidism, with just over 85% sensitivity and just under 84% specificity in cross-validation and 80%/75% in testing. During validation, the model predicted progression to ophthalmopathy a median of about 6.3 months ahead of onset, with around 65% sensitivity and less than 85% specificity. TCR V-J signatures able to tell the groups apart were searched for in a discovery cohort of about a hundred patients, of whom 40 to 45 had Graves' ophthalmopathy and roughly 57 had stable Graves' hyperthyroidism. Prospective prediction of ophthalmopathy was tested in an independent validation cohort of approximately 19 hyperthyroidism patients and some 17 patients who later progressed to ophthalmopathy. The 75 to 100 discovery patients were divided at random into training and test sets in a 7:3 ratio. Thyroid tissue and blood T-cell repertoires from six Graves' hyperthyroidism patients were also compared in the study. Following sampling, methimazole starting at 30 mg daily was given to hyperthyroidism patients, and high-dose intravenous methylprednisolone was given to ophthalmopathy patients. Libraries were constructed in a second round of multiplex PCR, after which size selection and purification were performed. The libraries were sequenced on an Illumina HiSeq2000 using paired-end 100 bp reads. SOAPnuke was used to process the raw data, removing reads that contained adapters or uncalled bases, had a mean Phred below 15, or lacked an exact match to the constant primer or identifier. COPE v1.2.5 was used to merge the high-quality paired reads, and each unique nucleotide sequence was defined as a clonotype. MiTCR v1.1 was used to align clonotypes to the IMGT TRBV, TRBD and TRBJ reference segments. Only V-J combinations with frequency above 0.0001, covering about 99% of repertoires, were analysed. A TCS score was defined as the ratio between F50 (clonal expansion) and ExV (chaos), using BLOSUM62-based TCRdist between CDR3 peptides within each V-J. Welch's t-statistics and random forest reduced 450 to 600 V-J features to around 14, which were used in a naive Bayes classifier (R e1071). Sample size was not statistically predetermined, and blinding of investigators to group allocation was not performed. The paper describes TCR Vbeta CDR3 sequencing of 135 peripheral blood samples, made up of 43 ophthalmopathy patients, 70 to 80 hyperthyroidism patients and around 17 progressor patients.

The input for sequencing was peripheral blood mononuclear cells (PBMCs), taken at new diagnosis, from a patient treated with antithyroid drugs. This clonotype originated in a man between 40 and 49 years old with Graves disease. Donor details come from another sample of the same person, matched by shared clones. This chain joins TRBV3-1 to TRBJ1-1, with TRBD1 matching 9 junction bases. The CDR3 amino acid sequence is: CASSLPGQGRAEAFF. The nucleotide sequence reads as follows: TGTGCCAGCAGCCTCCCCGGACAGGGGCGGGCTGAAGCTTTCTTT.